This TCR beta chain was documented in a study of cytomegalovirus exposure and HLA in healthy donors. Study-level background: The approximately 120 validation repertoires used the same platform as the roughly 670 first-cohort repertoires (as reported by a later analysis).

Trimming took 3 bases from V and 1 from J, leaving 9 bases between them. Germline CDR1 is PRHDT and CDR2 is FYEKMQ (reference sequence). CDR3 size: 14 residues. The protocol was immunoSEQ multiplex PCR, while the TCRdb copy is restricted to in-frame clones and leaves out a portion. The repertoire includes hundreds of thousands of clones, 86% of them detected once, and under 0.95% sits in the top ten. To note about this clone: Antigen unknown.

Overall study results and limits: The classifier reportedly diagnosed cytomegalovirus status with high specificity and sensitivity.

The chain is built from TRBV13 and TRBJ1-1, with no clear D. Source material: PBMCs. This receptor was taken from a woman in her late teens or twenties in good health and CMV-seronegative. CDR3 coding DNA: TGTGCCAGCAGCTTTTTCGCAGGGAACACTGAAGCTTTCTTT. Translating it yields CASSFFAGNTEAFF.